One T cell receptor beta chain is described in this entry. The antigen remains unidentified. This entry comes from a study of T cell responses to AZD1222 COVID-19 vaccine. Study results and limitations: Donors skewed white British and female; clonal diversity was possibly underestimated. The breadth and depth of Spike-specific TCRs increased once two AZD1222 doses had been given. Nearly half of spike-specific TCRs reportedly target variant regions that are unmutated in the B.1.351 and B.1.1.7 variants.

Measured with immunoSEQ multiplex PCR; TCRdb has only the in-frame clones, and not every one. Altogether roughly 100,000 clones are present, just under 95% being singletons, with the ten largest covering more than 2%. Per germline, CDR1 SGHKS and CDR2 YYEKEE (reference sequence). J gave up 4 bases and V 5 bases, and 9 bases lay outside the gene matches. The CDR3 extends over 15 amino acids. The V call is TRBV5-5, the J call TRBJ1-2; 9 positions match TRBD1. The source material was peripheral blood, sampled on day 0 of AZD1222 vaccination. The clonotype was recovered from an adult in good health. This CDR3 reads CASSSGQGRSYGYTF. For the CDR3, the DNA is TGTGCCAGCAGTTCCGGACAGGGGAGGTCCTATGGCTACACCTTC.